Following are 15 T cell receptor beta chains from one sample sequenced in a study of PD-1 blockade in mismatch repair-deficient tumors. The repertoire was sequenced with immunoSEQ multiplex PCR; TCRdb's copy has only in-frame clones and lacks some. In the table there are 100,000 to 150,000 clones, about 88% of which are singletons. The sample consisted of peripheral blood, taken 44 weeks after starting pembrolizumab. The receptor source for this set is an adult with mismatch repair-deficient cancer.

V gene TRBV7-9 combines with J gene TRBJ1-4; D is unclear. V gave up 5 bases and J gave up 8 bases, with 18 bases separating them. From germline, CDR1 is SEHNR and CDR2 FQNEAQ (reference sequence). CDR3 length equals 15 residues. The CDR3 DNA follows: TGTGCCAGCAGCCAGGCAGGCCCCACTTACGAAAAACTGTTTTTT. This codes for CASSQAGPTYEKLFF. Full variable domain (rest looked up from reference TRBV7-9 and TRBJ1-4): DTGVSQNPRHKITKRGQNVTFRCDPISEHNRLYWYRQTLGQGPEFLTYFQNEAQLEKSRLLSDRFSAERPKGSFSTLEIQRTEQGDSAMYLCASSQAGPTYEKLFFGSGTQLSVL.

V usage is TRBV15 and J usage is TRBJ1-5; 9 bases match TRBD1. V trimming: 6 bases; J trimming: 4 bases; junction bases outside the gene matches: 10. The CDR3 spans 16 residues. The germline CDR1 and CDR2 sequences are LNHNV and YYDKDF (reference sequence). CDR3 sequence reads: CATRRGQGSGNQPQHF. Here the CDR3 DNA reads TGTGCCACCAGACGGGGACAGGGATCTGGAAATCAGCCCCAGCATTTT.

The chain uses TRBV4-3 and TRBJ2-1; D gene uncertain. This CDR3 is built from 15 residues. Germline CDR1 reads LGHNA; CDR2 reads YSLEER. V dropped 4 bases and J dropped 4 bases, with 14 bases sitting between them. CDR3 region: CASSRRPQGYNEQFF. CDR3 coding DNA: TGCGCCAGCAGCCGCCGACCCCAAGGATACAATGAGCAGTTCTTC.

The chain employs TRBV4-1 and TRBJ2-7, with D perhaps matching TRBD1 or TRBD2 (5 bases each). Per germline, CDR1 MGHRA and CDR2 YSYEKL. Between the trimmed V and J ends, which lost 1 base and 2 bases, there was a span of 12 bases. The CDR3 runs to 15 residues. CDR3 sequence: CASSQAGQGAYEQYF. The CDR3 bases are TGCGCCAGCAGCCAAGCGGGGCAGGGAGCCTACGAGCAGTACTTC.

This chain joins TRBV30 and TRBJ2-2; the match to TRBD2 covers 8 bases. Germline CDR1 reads GTSNPN; CDR2 reads SVGIG (reference sequence). Losses at the gene ends were 2 bases for V and 4 bases for J; bases not matched to a gene: 3. The CDR3 consists of 14 residues. CDR3 DNA sequence: TGTGCCTGGAGTAGCGGGAGCATCACCGGGGAGCTGTTTTTT. Encoded protein: CAWSSGSITGELFF.

The chain recombines TRBV6-1 with TRBJ1-4; D call uncertain. Germline V gives CDR1 MNHNS, CDR2 SASEGT. The CDR3 has 14 residues. V was clipped by 10 bases and J by 5 bases, with 17 bases between them. The DNA for the CDR3 is TGTGCCACCCGAAGGGATGGATCGAATGAAAAACTGTTTTTT. Amino acids: CATRRDGSNEKLFF.

This sequence joins TRBV13 and TRBJ2-5; the match to TRBD2 covers 8 bases. The CDR3 runs 19 residues. Losses at the gene ends were 5 bases for V and 3 bases for J; bases not matched to a gene: 20. The V gene's germline CDR1 is PRHDT and CDR2 FYEKMQ (reference sequence). CDR3 nucleotide sequence: TGTGCCAGCAGCCAATGGACTAGCAGGGAAACGGGGCTTAAAGAGACCCAGTACTTC. Its protein is CASSQWTSRETGLKETQYF.

This chain joins TRBV18 and TRBJ2-2; D is undetermined. The V end was cut by 3 bases, the J end by 7 bases, with 9 bases between. CDR1 is KGHSH, CDR2 LQKENI, per germline. CDR3 length: 13 amino acids. CDR3 sequence reads: CASSPSFVGELFF. The CDR3 DNA follows: TGTGCCAGCTCACCGAGTTTCGTCGGGGAGCTGTTTTTT.

The chain uses TRBV7-6 and TRBJ2-1; D is undetermined. Trimming shortened V by 1 base and J by 2 bases, and 6 bases separated the two germline ends. This CDR3 contains 14 residues. CDR1 SGHVS and CDR2 FNYEAQ come from the germline V gene. CDR3 DNA: TGTGCCAGCAGCTTAGATGTTGCCTACAATGAGCAGTTCTTC. It translates to CASSLDVAYNEQFF.

This chain joins TRBV13 and TRBJ2-7; TRBD1 aligns across 8 bases. V gave up 0 bases and J gave up 4 bases; unmatched junction bases: 2. Germline V gives CDR1 PRHDT, CDR2 FYEKMQ (reference sequence). The CDR3 spans 14 residues. The CDR3 region has the DNA TGTGCCAGCAGCTTAGGGACAGGGGTGTACGAGCAGTACTTC. Residues: CASSLGTGVYEQYF.

The J gene is TRBJ2-3, the V gene TRBV28; 11 bases agree with TRBD2. Germline V lookup: CDR1 MDHEN, CDR2 SYDVKM. J gave up 5 bases and V 1 base, and 8 bases lay outside the gene matches. This CDR3 is 17 amino acids long. The CDR3 DNA is TGTGCCAGCAGTTTATATCTAGCGGGAGGTGGGGGAGATACGCAGTATTTT. Protein: CASSLYLAGGGGDTQYF.

This chain joins TRBV13 and TRBJ2-1, with 11 bases identical to TRBD2. The CDR3 has 16 residues. After removal of 5 bases from V and 4 bases from J, the junction contained 7 bases not matched to a gene. Germline assignment: CDR1 PRHDT and CDR2 FYEKMQ (reference sequence). The CDR3 DNA reads TGTGCCAGCAGCCGACAACTAGCGGGAGTATACAATGAGCAGTTCTTC. Its protein is CASSRQLAGVYNEQFF. The full variable domain, with the rest looked up from reference TRBV13 and TRBJ2-1, is AAGVIQSPRHLIKEKRETATLKCYPIPRHDTVYWYQQGPGQDPQFLISFYEKMQSDKGSIPDRFSAQQFSDYHSELNMSSLELGDSALYFCASSRQLAGVYNEQFFGPGTRLTVL.

This sequence joins TRBV30 and TRBJ2-7; 8 bases align to TRBD2. Germline CDR1 reads GTSNPN; CDR2 reads SVGIG (reference sequence). This CDR3 is 13 amino acids long. Losses at the gene ends were 2 bases for V and 7 bases for J; bases not matched to a gene: 7. CDR3 coding DNA: TGTGCCTGGAGTCCGGGAGGGCCGGGTGAGCAGTACTTC. It translates to CAWSPGGPGEQYF.

V usage is TRBV9 and J usage is TRBJ2-7, with 8 bases matching TRBD1. The CDR3 is 16 residues long. Germline V gene sequence: CDR1 SGDLS, CDR2 YYNGEE. Unmatched junction bases numbered 10, after V lost 3 bases and J lost 2 bases. The CDR3 nucleotides read TGTGCCAGCAGCGAGGGACCCGGGACAGGTACCTACGAGCAGTACTTC. Its protein product is CASSEGPGTGTYEQYF.

The gene calls are TRBV14 and TRBJ1-5; 7 bases map to TRBD1. V lost 4 bases and J lost 7; bases outside the gene matches: 7. CDR3 length: 14 amino acids. CDR1 is SGHDN, CDR2 FVKESK, per germline. The CDR3 DNA sequence: TGTGCCAGCAGCCGAACAGGGGCGGGGCAGCCCCAGCATTTT. This gives the protein CASSRTGAGQPQHF.